A selection of T cell receptor beta chains follows, all from one sample in a study of T cells in Graves' hyperthyroidism and ophthalmopathy. TCRdb recomputed calls from the multiplex PCR reads with MiXCR, one row per CDR3 protein. The repertoire has over 350,000 distinct CDR3 sequences, around 15% of them found once; the top ten carry around 27%. The sequencing sample was made of blood. The receptors stem from a middle-aged man with Graves' ophthalmopathy. Both conserved end residues are part of each CDR3. Fields, in order: V gene, clone size, D gene, J gene, CDR3 protein, CDR3 DNA. D genes are given only for firm matches. Some rows have no size entry. The others give once, few or many, or a class for an expanded clone.

v_call: TRBV7-9
clone_size: -
d_call: -
j_call: TRBJ2-1
cdr3_aa: CARSAYSEQFF
cdr3_nt: TGTGCCAGGAGCGCCTACAGTGAGCAGTTCTTC

v_call: TRBV19
clone_size: many
d_call: TRBD2
j_call: TRBJ2-1
cdr3_aa: CASSIDPLTSGVYNEQFF
cdr3_nt: TGTGCCAGTAGTATAGATCCCCTGACTAGCGGAGTCTACAATGAGCAGTTCTTC

v_call: TRBV2
clone_size: many
d_call: TRBD1
j_call: TRBJ2-7
cdr3_aa: CASNYRGRKTYEQYF
cdr3_nt: TGTGCCAGCAACTACAGGGGGCGCAAAACCTACGAGCAGTACTTC

v_call: TRBV5-6
clone_size: many
d_call: -
j_call: TRBJ2-1
cdr3_aa: CASSLPEETRNNNEQFF
cdr3_nt: TGTGCCAGCAGCTTGCCAGAAGAAACTAGGAATAACAATGAGCAGTTCTTC

v_call: TRBV5-4
clone_size: -
d_call: TRBD1
j_call: TRBJ2-7
cdr3_aa: CASSLTGQGPYEQYF
cdr3_nt: TGTGCCAGCAGCTTGACGGGACAGGGACCCTACGAGCAGTACTTC

v_call: TRBV20-1
clone_size: many
d_call: TRBD2
j_call: TRBJ2-7
cdr3_aa: CSARDTSGSYEQYF
cdr3_nt: TGCAGTGCTAGAGATACTAGCGGCTCCTACGAGCAGTACTTC

v_call: TRBV4-1
clone_size: few
d_call: -
j_call: TRBJ2-4
cdr3_aa: CASSQVERARNIQYF
cdr3_nt: TGCGCCAGCAGCCAAGTTGAGAGGGCCAGGAACATTCAGTACTTC

v_call: TRBV6-1
clone_size: -
d_call: TRBD1
j_call: TRBJ2-1
cdr3_aa: CASSGQGNEQFF
cdr3_nt: TGTGCCAGCAGTGGACAGGGCAATGAGCAGTTCTTC

v_call: TRBV27
clone_size: few
d_call: -
j_call: TRBJ2-7
cdr3_aa: CASSLTSLERQYF
cdr3_nt: TGTGCCAGCAGTTTAACATCACTTGAGCGGCAGTACTTC

v_call: TRBV19
clone_size: many
d_call: -
j_call: TRBJ1-1
cdr3_aa: CASMPGQNTEAFF
cdr3_nt: TGTGCCAGTATGCCGGGACAAAACACTGAAGCTTTCTTT

v_call: TRBV5-1
clone_size: many
d_call: -
j_call: TRBJ2-3
cdr3_aa: CASRISRLTDTQYF
cdr3_nt: TGCGCCAGCCGGATTTCGAGGCTCACAGATACGCAGTATTTT

v_call: TRBV5-6
clone_size: many
d_call: -
j_call: TRBJ2-5
cdr3_aa: CASSLPMGETQYF
cdr3_nt: TGTGCCAGCAGCTTGCCTATGGGAGAGACCCAGTACTTC

v_call: TRBV7-9
clone_size: many
d_call: -
j_call: TRBJ1-1
cdr3_aa: CASSLVSSGSEAFF
cdr3_nt: TGTGCCAGCAGCTTAGTGTCTTCAGGGTCTGAAGCTTTCTTT

v_call: TRBV20-1
clone_size: few
d_call: -
j_call: TRBJ2-1
cdr3_aa: CSAKRTGRASGIIGEFF
cdr3_nt: TGCAGTGCTAAGAGGACAGGGCGAGCTAGCGGCATTATAGGGGAGTTCTTC